This passage covers 5 T cell receptor beta chains from one sample sequenced in a study of T cell responses to AZD1222 COVID-19 vaccine. Produced via immunoSEQ multiplex PCR; TCRdb's table is partial and in-frame only. The sample records about 100,000 clones, around 90% being singletons. Source: peripheral blood, taken on day 0 of AZD1222 vaccination. The source is an adult in good health.

This chain joins TRBV5-1 and TRBJ1-1; maybe TRBD1 (5 bases). Germline lookup yields CDR1 SGHRS and CDR2 YFSETQ. Trimming cost V 3 bases and J 1 base, with 13 bases left between them. The CDR3 has 15 amino acids. This CDR3 is CASSSGSGGNTEAFF. The DNA of the CDR3 is TGCGCCAGCAGCTCGGGATCTGGGGGGAACACTGAAGCTTTCTTT. The whole variable domain, filled in from reference TRBV5-1 and TRBJ1-1, reads KAGVTQTPRYLIKTRGQQVTLSCSPISGHRSVSWYQQTPGQGLQFLFEYFSETQRNKGNFPGRFSGRQFSNSRSEMNVSTLELGDSALYLCASSSGSGGNTEAFFGQGTRLTVV.

This chain links TRBV27 with TRBJ2-1; 8 bases are shared with TRBD1. The V and J ends lost 4 bases and 4 bases, in that order; junction bases with no gene match: 3. Germline-derived CDR1 and CDR2 are MNHEY and SMNVEV (reference sequence). The CDR3 contains 14 residues. In DNA, the CDR3 is TGTGCCAGCAGTTATGGACAGGGATACAATGAGCAGTTCTTC. Protein product: CASSYGQGYNEQFF.

This clone was counted a single time. This chain links TRBV9 with TRBJ1-6, with D unclear. CDR1 SGDLS and CDR2 YYNGEE come from the germline V gene. This CDR3 contains 15 residues. V was cut by 0 bases and J by 7 bases, with 11 bases left in between. CDR3 loop: CASSVDGQVNSPLHF. In nucleotides, the CDR3 is TGTGCCAGCAGCGTAGACGGTCAGGTCAATTCACCCCTCCACTTT.

V usage is TRBV6-4 and J usage is TRBJ1-2; tentative D call: TRBD1 (5 bases). This CDR3 has 14 amino acids. CDR1 and CDR2 (germline): MRHNA, SNTAGT. V dropped 3 bases and J dropped 4 bases, with 12 bases sitting between them. This CDR3 is CASSDTGLGYGYTF. The CDR3 region has the DNA TGTGCCAGCAGTGATACAGGCTTGGGCTATGGCTACACCTTC.

The chain recombines TRBV6-6 with TRBJ2-3; D is unresolved. This CDR3 is built from 12 residues. V lost 4 bases to trimming and J lost 5 bases, with 7 bases between them. Germline values: CDR1 MNHNY, CDR2 SVGAGI (reference sequence). The CDR3 region has the DNA TGTGCCAGCAGTTTCGACTTAGATACGCAGTATTTT. This translates into CASSFDLDTQYF.